These 31 T cell receptor beta chains were sequenced from one sample in a study of blood T cells in healthy people across ages. Primers used in a second PCR of roughly 6 to 12 cycles were a sample-barcoded 5' primer and a J-beta primer mix. TCRdb re-analysed the 5' RACE reads in MiXCR, keeping a single row per CDR3 protein. The table has approximately 2,000,000 distinct CDR3 sequences, about two fifths seen once. Sequencing was performed on blood. These receptor sequences come from a human donor in good health.

The J gene is TRBJ1-2, the V gene TRBV10-3, with no clear D. This CDR3 is 15 amino acids long. Looked up from germline, CDR1 is ENHRY and CDR2 is SYGVKD. Deletions cut 3 bases from V and 4 bases from J, with 15 bases between. The CDR3 loop reads CAISDARQDSYGYTF. CDR3 nucleotide sequence: TGTGCCATCAGTGATGCGCGGCAGGATAGCTATGGCTACACCTTC.

The table lists this clonotype with a few counts. The V call is TRBV5-1, the J call TRBJ2-5; possibly TRBD2 for D (6 bases). The CDR3 totals 17 residues. Germline CDR1 and CDR2: SGHRS and YFSETQ. V was pared by 5 bases and J by 4 bases, with 24 bases between. CDR3 amino acids: CASRLGYGSKSRETQYF. The CDR3 nucleotides are TGCGCCAGCAGGCTGGGCTACGGGAGTAAGTCAAGAGAGACCCAGTACTTC.

A note on this clonotype: The germline gene is not matched at one end of the junction; a read error may be the cause. The CDR3 loop is CAGSSPRARGVTDTQYF. In DNA form, the CDR3 reads TGTGCCGGCAGCTCCCCTCGTGCGCGGGGAGTCACAGATACGCAGTATTTT. The chain links TRBV7-2 to TRBJ2-3, with D maybe TRBD2 (6 bases). Germline assignment: CDR1 SGHTA and CDR2 FQGNSA. This CDR3 is 17 amino acids long.

This clonotype was observed a handful of times. The V call is TRBV12-3 or TRBV12-4, the J call TRBJ1-2, with D unresolved. The CDR3 sequence is 13 residues long. Trimming left V 0 bases short and J 7 bases short, with 9 bases between. The DNA of the CDR3 is TGTGCCAGCAGTTTAGCAAGGATGCCTGGCTACACCTTC. Its translation is CASSLARMPGYTF.

This rearrangement joins TRBV4-2 to TRBJ2-3; maybe TRBD2 (6 bases). Trimming stripped 1 base from V and 0 bases from J, with 11 bases between. Germline V gives CDR1 LGHNA, CDR2 YNFKEQ. This CDR3 has 16 residues. CDR3 protein: CASSQVREESTDTQYF. CDR3 nucleotide sequence: TGTGCCAGCAGCCAAGTGAGGGAGGAGAGCACAGATACGCAGTATTTT.

The chain is built from TRBV20-1 and TRBJ2-3; D is unresolved. Per germline, CDR1 DFQATT and CDR2 SNEGSKA (reference sequence). V was clipped by 6 bases and J by 2 bases, with 9 bases between them. The CDR3 covers 12 residues. Here the CDR3 DNA reads TGCAGTGCCTACCGCGACACAGATACGCAGTATTTT. This translates into CSAYRDTDTQYF.

This clonotype was observed a handful of times. The chain joins TRBV2 to TRBJ1-2; D is ambiguous. The CDR3 consists of 15 residues. The V gene lost 3 bases and the J gene lost 6 bases, with 17 bases spanning the gap. Per germline, CDR1 SNHLY and CDR2 FYNNEI. CDR3 in amino acids: CASSDPEIGRDGYTF. The DNA of the CDR3 is TGTGCCAGCAGTGATCCCGAAATCGGACGTGATGGCTACACCTTC.

In regard to this clonotype: In this CDR3 the conserved last residue, phenylalanine or tryptophan, is missing, so a read error is likely. It is unclear where the CDR3 begins or ends on the DNA, so no DNA is shown, and the CDR3 is as TCRdb lists it. The chain couples TRBV18 to TRBJ1-2; the DNA was not used to check the table's D call, TRBD1. The CDR3 is 12 amino acids long, termini counted. Germline assignment: CDR1 KGHSH and CDR2 LQKENI. The CDR3 is CASSLVGDPQGQ.

This clonotype was seen only a few times. The J gene is TRBJ2-3, the V gene TRBV20-1, with 8 bases fitting TRBD2. The germline CDR1 and CDR2 sequences are DFQATT and SNEGSKA (reference sequence). Trimming at V came to 3 bases and at J to 6 bases, leaving 5 bases not matched to a gene. This CDR3 has 13 residues. CDR3 sequence (DNA): TGCAGTGCTAGGCTAGCGGGTTGGGATACGCAGTATTTT. The encoded protein is CSARLAGWDTQYF.

This chain connects TRBV5-1 to TRBJ2-5; tentatively, D is TRBD1 (5 bases). The CDR3 extends over 16 amino acids. V was pared by 4 bases and J by 3 bases, with 19 bases between. Germline CDR1 reads SGHRS; CDR2 reads YFSETQ. The CDR3 nucleotides read TGCGCCAGCAGCCCGAGAGCCAAGGGGCCTAAAGAGACCCAGTACTTC. Its protein product is CASSPRAKGPKETQYF. Full variable domain (missing parts from reference TRBV5-1 and TRBJ2-5): KAGVTQTPRYLIKTRGQQVTLSCSPISGHRSVSWYQQTPGQGLQFLFEYFSETQRNKGNFPGRFSGRQFSNSRSEMNVSTLELGDSALYLCASSPRAKGPKETQYFGPGTRLLVL.

The chain employs TRBV29-1 and TRBJ2-1, with 8 positions matching TRBD1. Germline CDR1 SQVTM, CDR2 ANQGSEA. Trimming at V came to 7 bases and at J to 9 bases, leaving 11 bases not matched to a gene. The CDR3 contains 13 residues. DNA of the CDR3: TGCAGCGACCTAGGACAGGGAATCTCTGAGCAGTTCTTC. Translation: CSDLGQGISEQFF.

V gene TRBV5-1 combines with J gene TRBJ2-7; 7 bases align to TRBD1. The CDR3 extends over 17 amino acids. Germline V gene lookup returns CDR1 SGHRS and CDR2 YFSETQ. V shed 3 bases, J shed 2 bases, and the junction held 14 bases outside the gene matches. In DNA, the CDR3 is TGCGCCAGCAGCTACTCAGTAGGGGGCAACCCTACCTACGAGCAGTACTTC. The encoded protein is CASSYSVGGNPTYEQYF.

This clonotype appeared many times. The V gene is TRBV7-9, the J gene TRBJ1-6; TRBD1 matches 7 bases. In germline, CDR1 is SEHNR, CDR2 FQNEAQ (reference sequence). The length of the CDR3 is 13 residues. J gave up 10 bases and V 7 bases, and 7 bases lay outside the gene matches. The CDR3 DNA sequence: TGTGCCAGCACCGGGACAGAGGAATCACCCCTCCACTTT. Its protein product is CASTGTEESPLHF.

The chain links TRBV7-9 to TRBJ2-5; D is undetermined. V lost 4 bases, J lost 1 base, and 10 bases lay in between. CDR3 length: 14 residues. Germline V gene sequence: CDR1 SEHNR, CDR2 FQNEAQ (reference sequence). Here the CDR3 DNA reads TGTGCCAGCAGCTCCCGACGGCTCCAAGAGACCCAGTACTTC. It is translated as CASSSRRLQETQYF.

Turning to this clonotype: A single base separates this from a much larger clone, so it may be a read error. The chain links TRBV20-1 to TRBJ2-7; 7 bases align to TRBD1. Germline V gene sequence: CDR1 DFQATT, CDR2 SNEGSKA (reference sequence). This CDR3 has 14 amino acids. Here the CDR3 reads CSARGRTGSYERYF. CDR3 bases: TGCAGTGCTAGAGGGCGGACAGGTTCCTACGAGCGGTACTTC.

The chain carries TRBV30 and TRBJ2-7; the D gene is possibly TRBD2 (6 bases). The germline gives CDR1 GTSNPN, CDR2 SVGIG (reference sequence). Trimming cost V 3 bases and J 6 bases, with 15 bases left between them. The CDR3 runs 13 residues. For the CDR3, the DNA is TGTGCCTGGAGCCCGACTAGTCTCGGCGAGCAGTACTTC. Amino acid sequence: CAWSPTSLGEQYF.

Points on this clonotype: A read error may produce the germline difference seen at one junction end. The CDR3 region has the DNA TGTGCCGGCAGCCGAGGGGGCGTATCCTACGAGCAGTACTTC. Translated: CAGSRGGVSYEQYF. The chain is built from TRBV12-3 or TRBV12-4 and TRBJ2-7, with 7 nucleotides matching TRBD1. The CDR3 runs 14 residues.

This rearrangement joins TRBV2 to TRBJ2-4; D not resolved. The V end was cut by 7 bases, the J end by 0 bases, with 7 bases between. The CDR3 consists of 13 residues. Germline lookup yields CDR1 SNHLY and CDR2 FYNNEI. The CDR3: CASTTLAKNIQYF. In DNA form, the CDR3 reads TGTGCCAGCACGACCCTAGCCAAAAACATTCAGTACTTC.

This clonotype was found a few times. The chain recombines TRBV4-3 with TRBJ2-7; D is unresolved. V was trimmed by 0 bases and J by 2 bases, leaving 11 bases between them. Per germline, CDR1 LGHNA and CDR2 YSLEER. This CDR3 has 15 amino acids. CDR3 DNA: TGCGCCAGCAGCCAAGATTTACCGAGTGCCTACGAGCAGTACTTC. Its protein is CASSQDLPSAYEQYF.

In this sample, this clonotype turned up a few times. V is TRBV10-3 and J is TRBJ1-2; D gene unclear. CDR3 size: 13 residues. Germline loops: CDR1 ENHRY, CDR2 SYGVKD. Trimming removed 3 bases from V and 8 bases from J, with 13 bases in between. The CDR3 spells CAISDPSLYGYTF. CDR3 DNA sequence: TGTGCCATCAGTGACCCGTCCCTTTACGGCTACACCTTC.

CDR3 sequence (DNA): TGTGCCAGCAACCCTCCGACTCGGGAGAACACCGGGGAGCTGTTTTTT. Protein sequence: CASNPPTRENTGELFF. The chain has TRBV7-9 and TRBJ2-2; possibly TRBD2 for D (5 bases). Germline lookup yields CDR1 SEHNR and CDR2 FQNEAQ (reference sequence). This CDR3 comprises 16 residues. Trimming pared 7 bases from V and 1 base from J, leaving 16 bases between. Full variable domain (missing parts from reference TRBV7-9 and TRBJ2-2): DTGVSQNPRHKITKRGQNVTFRCDPISEHNRLYWYRQTLGQGPEFLTYFQNEAQLEKSRLLSDRFSAERPKGSFSTLEIQRTEQGDSAMYLCASNPPTRENTGELFFGEGSRLTVL.

This chain connects TRBV7-9 to TRBJ2-7, with 8 positions matching TRBD1. Germline trimming cut 3 bases from V and 5 bases from J; bases unmatched to any gene: 6. This CDR3 region has 14 residues. Germline V gives CDR1 SEHNR, CDR2 FQNEAQ (reference sequence). Here the CDR3 reads CASSFWQGAHEQYF. DNA for the CDR3: TGTGCCAGCAGCTTCTGGCAGGGGGCCCACGAGCAGTACTTC.

The chain is built from TRBV6-5 and TRBJ1-2; D ambiguous. The germline V and J ends were trimmed by 4 bases and 2 bases, with 17 bases remaining between them. Germline V gene data show CDR1 as MNHEY and CDR2 as SVGAGI. This CDR3 region has 16 residues. CDR3 protein: CASSFLLGQFNYGYTF. For the CDR3, the DNA is TGTGCCAGCAGTTTCCTCCTCGGGCAGTTCAACTATGGCTACACCTTC.

This clonotype has a handful of counts. The CDR3 loop reads CASSLAWGPHLYNEQFF. DNA of the CDR3: TGCGCCAGCAGCTTGGCCTGGGGGCCCCATCTCTACAATGAGCAGTTCTTC. This chain joins TRBV5-1 and TRBJ2-1; D possibly corresponds to TRBD1 (6 bases). The length of the CDR3 is 17 residues. The germline CDR1 and CDR2 sequences are SGHRS and YFSETQ. Trimming took 0 bases from V and 3 from J, leaving 16 bases between them.

The V call is TRBV11-3, the J call TRBJ2-3; D might be TRBD2 (5 bases). Germline V lookup: CDR1 SGHNT, CDR2 YENEEA. V was trimmed by 4 bases and J by 2 bases, leaving 7 bases between them. The CDR3 is 13 residues long. The CDR3 sequence is CASSYRDTDTQYF. CDR3 nucleotide sequence: TGTGCCAGCAGCTACCGGGACACAGATACGCAGTATTTT.

This clonotype was seen a few times. This sequence joins TRBV13 and TRBJ2-1; D may be TRBD2 (7 bases). Germline V gene sequence: CDR1 PRHDT, CDR2 FYEKMQ (reference sequence). V shed 1 base and J shed 5 bases, with 12 bases lying between them. CDR3 size: 15 residues. Here the CDR3 reads CASSLAGGPNNEQFF. The CDR3 DNA reads as TGTGCCAGCAGCTTAGCGGGGGGCCCCAACAATGAGCAGTTCTTC.

This clonotype was seen a handful of times. V and J are TRBV4-3 and TRBJ1-2, with D unresolved. The germline gives CDR1 LGHNA, CDR2 YSLEER. The CDR3 sequence is 16 residues long. The ends were cut back, 0 bases at V and 0 bases at J, with 11 bases in the middle. The CDR3 here is CASSQEYGSANYGYTF. The CDR3, as DNA: TGCGCCAGCAGCCAAGAGTATGGTTCAGCTAACTATGGCTACACCTTC.

The rearrangement links TRBV5-1 to TRBJ1-5; D unclear. V was pared by 1 base and J by 7 bases, with 9 bases between. This CDR3 has 13 amino acids. Germline V gene sequence: CDR1 SGHRS, CDR2 YFSETQ. In nucleotides, the CDR3 is TGCGCCAGCAGCTTGTACGGGGAACAGCCCCAGCATTTT. It translates to CASSLYGEQPQHF. The complete variable domain, with remaining parts taken from reference TRBV5-1 and TRBJ1-5, reads KAGVTQTPRYLIKTRGQQVTLSCSPISGHRSVSWYQQTPGQGLQFLFEYFSETQRNKGNFPGRFSGRQFSNSRSEMNVSTLELGDSALYLCASSLYGEQPQHFGDGTRLSIL.

A few counts support this clonotype. V gene TRBV9 combines with J gene TRBJ2-3, with D perhaps being TRBD1 or TRBD2 (6 bases each). Germline lookup yields CDR1 SGDLS and CDR2 YYNGEE. CDR3 size: 18 residues. Deletions cut 1 base from V and 0 bases from J, with 18 bases between. The DNA for the CDR3 is TGTGCCAGCAGCGTATATCGGGGGCGTATCCCTAGCACAGATACGCAGTATTTT. It codes for CASSVYRGRIPSTDTQYF.

This chain links TRBV7-2 with TRBJ2-5, with D perhaps matching TRBD2 (6 bases). Trimming took off 1 base at V and 2 bases at J, with 11 bases between the two ends. CDR1 and CDR2 (germline): SGHTA, FQGNSA. This CDR3 comprises 15 residues. The CDR3 DNA is TGTGCCAGCAGCTTAGATAGCGGATTTCAAGAGACCCAGTACTTC. It is translated as CASSLDSGFQETQYF.

The genes are TRBV29-1 and TRBJ1-2, with D uncertain. This CDR3 has 12 residues. The V end was cut by 4 bases, the J end by 6 bases, with 12 bases between. Looked up from germline, CDR1 is SQVTM and CDR2 is ANQGSEA. The CDR3 loop reads CSVAGESNGYTF. CDR3 coding DNA: TGCAGCGTTGCCGGAGAATCCAATGGCTACACCTTC.